What follows are 22 T cell receptor beta chains derived from one specimen sequenced in a study of human T cells and chemical hapten exposure. Unfractionated whole blood was the source of the extracted total RNA. TCRdb redid the calling of the 5' RACE reads with MiXCR, one entry per CDR3 protein. Among roughly 82,000 distinct CDR3 sequences, around a sixth were seen once, and the ten largest hold 6.8%. All receptors come from a female donor in good health.

The gene calls are TRBV10-3 and TRBJ1-4; no clear D. Germline V CDR1 and CDR2: ENHRY, SYGVKD. The CDR3 is 17 amino acids. Trimming shortened V by 0 bases and J by 7 bases, and 18 bases separated the two germline ends. The CDR3 region has the DNA TGTGCCATCAGTGAGTCGACTCTGATGGGAATTGGTGAAAAACTGTTTTTT. Amino acid sequence: CAISESTLMGIGEKLFF.

This clonotype turned up a few times. This chain uses TRBV20-1 with TRBJ1-2; D is perhaps TRBD1 (6 bases). The ends were cut back, 2 bases at V and 0 bases at J, with 10 bases in the middle. The CDR3 covers 14 residues. Per germline, CDR1 DFQATT and CDR2 SNEGSKA (reference sequence). DNA for the CDR3: TGCAGTGCTAGAATCGGGGGGCCTAACTATGGCTACACCTTC. It is translated as CSARIGGPNYGYTF.

The rearrangement joins TRBV11-3 to TRBJ2-1, with TRBD2 as a possible D gene (6 bases). The CDR3 spans 14 residues. Germline CDR1 reads SGHNT; CDR2 reads YENEEA. With 5 bases removed from V and 7 bases from J, the gap between germline ends came to 15 bases. CDR3 sequence: CASSNYREKNEQFF. Written as DNA, the CDR3 is TGTGCCAGCAGCAATTACCGGGAGAAAAATGAGCAGTTCTTC.

At least ten counts were recorded for this clonotype. The chain carries TRBV30 and TRBJ1-1, with D unresolved. CDR3 length equals 17 residues. The V and J ends lost 2 bases and 1 base respectively, with 20 bases between them. In germline, CDR1 is GTSNPN, CDR2 SVGIG (reference sequence). This CDR3 reads CAWSTFSSGWRNTEAFF. CDR3 DNA: TGTGCCTGGAGTACTTTCTCGTCCGGGTGGAGGAACACTGAAGCTTTCTTT. Using reference TRBV30 and TRBJ1-1 for the parts outside the CDR3, the full variable domain is SQTIHQWPATLVQPVGSPLSLECTVEGTSNPNLYWYRQAAGRGLQLLFYSVGIGQISSEVPQNLSASRPQDRQFILSSKKLLLSDSGFYLCAWSTFSSGWRNTEAFFGQGTRLTVV.

This chain uses TRBV12-3 or TRBV12-4 with TRBJ2-1; 10 positions match TRBD2. The V gene end was trimmed by 1 base and the J gene end by 2 bases; junction bases not matched to a gene: 5. This CDR3 is built from 17 residues. This CDR3 reads CASSLGLAGGAYNEQFF. As DNA, the CDR3 is TGTGCCAGCAGTTTAGGATTAGCGGGAGGTGCCTACAATGAGCAGTTCTTC.

This clonotype was detected a few times. J is TRBJ2-7 and V is TRBV3-2; TRBD1 was called by the table and not checked on the DNA. TRBV3-2 represents a pseudogene. The CDR3 contains 14 residues. CDR3 in amino acids: CASSQRQGSYEQYF. For the CDR3, the DNA is TGTGCCAGCAGCCAGAGACAGGGGTCCTACGAGCAGTACTTC.

There are many counts of this clonotype. The V call is TRBV7-9, the J call TRBJ1-1; no clear D gene. V lost 1 base to trimming and J lost 1 base, with 4 bases between them. This CDR3 contains 13 residues. Germline V gene sequence: CDR1 SEHNR, CDR2 FQNEAQ (reference sequence). CDR3 protein: CASSLEANTEAFF. The DNA of the CDR3 is TGTGCCAGCAGCTTAGAAGCGAACACTGAAGCTTTCTTT.

The table lists this clonotype with a few counts. The chain uses TRBV9 and TRBJ2-1, with D maybe TRBD2 (5 bases). The germline gives CDR1 SGDLS, CDR2 YYNGEE. Trimming stripped 4 bases from V and 9 bases from J, with 17 bases between. This CDR3 contains 14 residues. The chain's CDR3 is CASSPDPGGTEQFF. CDR3 nucleotide sequence: TGTGCCAGCAGCCCTGACCCTGGAGGAACTGAGCAGTTCTTC.

There are a few counts of this clonotype. The chain is built from TRBV4-3 and TRBJ1-5; weak D call: TRBD1 (5 bases). CDR3 length: 16 residues. V was pared by 0 bases and J by 7 bases, with 16 bases between. The germline V gene has CDR1 LGHNA and CDR2 YSLEER. CDR3 nucleotides: TGCGCCAGCAGCCAAGACAGGGCATACCTAGGGCAGCCCCAGCATTTT. It codes for CASSQDRAYLGQPQHF.

V and J are TRBV7-2 and TRBJ2-7; D ambiguous. The ends were cut back, 4 bases at V and 6 bases at J, with 16 bases in the middle. Per the germline V gene, CDR1 is SGHTA and CDR2 is FQGNSA. CDR3 length equals 14 residues. CDR3 sequence (DNA): TGTGCCAGCAGCTATCCCGTTCAGAACGGCGAGCAGTACTTC. This sequence encodes CASSYPVQNGEQYF.

In this sample, this clonotype turned up a few times. The V gene is TRBV3-1, the J gene TRBJ2-7; D not resolved. Germline V CDR1 and CDR2: LGHDT, YNNKEL (reference sequence). Trimming shortened V by 2 bases and J by 1 base, and 9 bases separated the two germline ends. The CDR3 loop spans 14 amino acids. The CDR3 loop reads CASSQSYGSYEQYF. The DNA of the CDR3 is TGTGCCAGCAGCCAAAGCTACGGGTCCTACGAGCAGTACTTC.

In this sample, this clonotype turned up a few times. The rearrangement joins TRBV5-1 to TRBJ2-5; TRBD2 aligns across 7 bases. The trim removed 7 bases at V and 3 bases at J, leaving 9 bases unmatched. In germline, CDR1 is SGHRS, CDR2 YFSETQ. The CDR3 is made up of 14 amino acids. The CDR3: CASAATSPEETQYF. CDR3 nucleotide sequence: TGCGCCAGCGCCGCGACTAGCCCGGAAGAGACCCAGTACTTC.

This clonotype was picked up a small number of times. The chain couples TRBV20-1 to TRBJ2-1; D is perhaps TRBD2 (5 bases). CDR1 is DFQATT, CDR2 SNEGSKA, per germline (reference sequence). The V end was cut by 5 bases, the J end by 9 bases, with 8 bases between. The CDR3 totals 10 residues. CDR3 in DNA: TGCAGTGCTGTAGCGCTTGAGCAGTTCTTC. It yields the protein CSAVALEQFF.

This chain joins TRBV12-3 or TRBV12-4 and TRBJ1-1; unclear D gene. V lost 2 bases and J lost 1, with 5 bases in between. CDR3 length: 13 residues. Here the CDR3 DNA reads TGTGCCAGCAGTTTAAAGGGGAACACTGAAGCTTTCTTT. Its translation: CASSLKGNTEAFF.

The chain uses TRBV6-2 or TRBV6-3 and TRBJ2-1; 10 bases align to TRBD1. Germline lookup yields CDR1 MNHEY and CDR2 SVGEGT. The J segment lost 1 base and the V segment lost 5 bases, leaving 5 bases of the junction unmatched. The CDR3 loop spans 16 amino acids. CDR3 in amino acids: CASSDRGRSSYNEQFF. CDR3 sequence (DNA): TGTGCCAGCAGTGACAGGGGGCGATCGTCCTACAATGAGCAGTTCTTC.

This clonotype appeared a few times. The rearrangement links TRBV7-6 to TRBJ2-3, with TRBD2 identical over 7 bases. Germline V gene data show CDR1 as SGHVS and CDR2 as FNYEAQ. The CDR3 is made up of 17 amino acids. V shed 0 bases, J shed 0 bases, and the junction held 6 bases outside the gene matches. The CDR3 spells CASSLARGRGSTDTQYF. CDR3 nucleotide sequence: TGTGCCAGCAGCTTAGCCCGGGGGAGGGGAAGCACAGATACGCAGTATTTT.

V and J are TRBV2 and TRBJ1-5; D unclear. The CDR3 contains 13 residues. Trimming cost V 5 bases and J 3 bases, with 8 bases left between them. Germline-derived CDR1 and CDR2 are SNHLY and FYNNEI. The CDR3 nucleotides read TGTGCCAGCAGTATCAACATCAATCAGCCCCAGCATTTT. Protein: CASSININQPQHF.

This clonotype was recorded a few times. This chain uses TRBV5-1 with TRBJ2-3, with D possibly matching TRBD2 (7 bases). Trimming left V 4 bases short and J 6 bases short, with 18 bases between. In germline, CDR1 is SGHRS, CDR2 YFSETQ. CDR3 length: 15 amino acids. CDR3 residues: CASSPGGIAGDTQYF. CDR3 sequence (DNA): TGCGCCAGCAGCCCGGGGGGCATCGCAGGGGATACGCAGTATTTT. Based on the CDR3 plus reference TRBV5-1 and TRBJ2-3, the full variable domain is KAGVTQTPRYLIKTRGQQVTLSCSPISGHRSVSWYQQTPGQGLQFLFEYFSETQRNKGNFPGRFSGRQFSNSRSEMNVSTLELGDSALYLCASSPGGIAGDTQYFGPGTRLTVL.

The chain is built from TRBV30 and TRBJ1-5; 7 bases fit TRBD1. Germline CDR1 and CDR2: GTSNPN and SVGIG (reference sequence). With V trimmed by 3 bases and J by 5 bases, 16 bases remained unmatched. The CDR3 runs to 17 residues. The CDR3 nucleotides are TGTGCCTGGAGCGGAACCTTCGGGACAGCCGGCGATCAGCCCCAGCATTTT. Amino acid sequence: CAWSGTFGTAGDQPQHF.

This chain connects TRBV20-1 to TRBJ1-4; tentative D call: TRBD1 (5 bases). CDR1 and CDR2 (germline): DFQATT, SNEGSKA (reference sequence). Between the trimmed V and J ends, which lost 6 bases and 4 bases, there was a span of 15 bases. CDR3 size: 14 residues. CDR3 loop: CSAPDGAINEKLFF. CDR3 in DNA: TGCAGTGCGCCGGACGGGGCGATTAATGAAAAACTGTTTTTT.

This clonotype was counted at least ten times. This sequence joins TRBV20-1 and TRBJ2-5, with D possibly matching TRBD1 (6 bases). This CDR3 is 14 amino acids long. The V gene's germline CDR1 is DFQATT and CDR2 SNEGSKA (reference sequence). The V end was cut by 5 bases, the J end by 6 bases, with 19 bases between. The CDR3 sequence: CSAPPTGRRQTQYF. The CDR3 DNA reads TGCAGTGCTCCTCCGACAGGTCGGCGGCAGACCCAGTACTTC.

In this sample, this clonotype turned up a few times. J is TRBJ1-2 and V is TRBV30; D not resolved. CDR1 and CDR2 from the germline V gene are GTSNPN and SVGIG (reference sequence). The CDR3 length is 13 residues. Trimming cost V 0 bases and J 0 bases, with 5 bases left between them. The CDR3 sequence: CAWSVEANYGYTF. The CDR3 region has the DNA TGTGCCTGGAGTGTAGAAGCTAACTATGGCTACACCTTC. Together with reference TRBV30 and TRBJ1-2, the CDR3 gives the full variable domain: SQTIHQWPATLVQPVGSPLSLECTVEGTSNPNLYWYRQAAGRGLQLLFYSVGIGQISSEVPQNLSASRPQDRQFILSSKKLLLSDSGFYLCAWSVEANYGYTFGSGTRLTVV.